The next 3 T cell receptor beta chains were all read from a single sample in a study of blood T cells in healthy people across ages. With a J-beta primer mix and a sample-barcoded 5' primer, a second PCR ran about 7 to 11 cycles. TCRdb analysed the 5' RACE reads with MiXCR anew, one entry per CDR3 protein. The sample has 580,000 or so distinct CDR3 sequences; roughly 43% are singletons. The sequenced sample was blood. The receptors derive from a man older than 75 in good health.

This clonotype was found a few times. The chain uses TRBV27 and TRBJ1-2, with a weak D call TRBD1 (5 bases). Germline CDR1 MNHEY, CDR2 SMNVEV (reference sequence). V was trimmed by 6 bases and J by 2 bases, leaving 16 bases between them. The CDR3 is 15 residues long. CDR3 sequence: CASSPGGVSNYGYTF. The CDR3 bases are TGTGCCAGCAGCCCCGGGGGGGTGTCGAACTATGGCTACACCTTC.

The rearrangement uses TRBV20-1 and TRBJ2-3; a possible D gene is TRBD1 (5 bases). Looked up from germline, CDR1 is DFQATT and CDR2 is SNEGSKA (reference sequence). V lost 8 bases to trimming and J lost 4 bases, with 13 bases between them. CDR3 length equals 12 residues. CDR3 sequence (DNA): TGCAGTTCCCTGACAGCGTCAGATACGCAGTATTTT. Encoded protein: CSSLTASDTQYF.

The rearrangement links TRBV12-3 or TRBV12-4 to TRBJ2-5; TRBD2 matches at 11 bases. This CDR3 contains 16 residues. The junction had 6 bases not matched to a gene; V was cut back by 2 bases and J by 4 bases. CDR3 in DNA: TGTGCCAGCAGTTTAAGGCCTAGCGGGAGGTCAGAGACCCAGTACTTC. It yields the protein CASSLRPSGRSETQYF.